A single sample is the source of the 27 T cell receptor beta chains below, sequenced in a study of blood T cell repertoires in COVID-19. Libraries were prepared by immunoSEQ multiplex PCR; TCRdb keeps only in-frame clonotypes and omits some of them. This sample has roughly 250,000 clones; roughly 91% occur once, and the top ten carry about 1%. Sequenced sample: peripheral blood. These TCRs come from a woman aged 40-49 years who had recovered from COVID-19.

This clone was observed once. This sequence joins TRBV18 and TRBJ1-5; TRBD1 might be the D (6 bases). Germline V gene lookup returns CDR1 KGHSH and CDR2 LQKENI. This CDR3 comprises 15 residues. The ends were cut back, 2 bases at V and 2 bases at J, with 10 bases in the middle. As DNA, the CDR3 is TGTGCCAGCTCACCAGGGGGCGCCGGCAATCAGCCCCAGCATTTT. It codes for CASSPGGAGNQPQHF.

This chain uses TRBV25-1 with TRBJ2-7, with TRBD2 as a possible D gene (6 bases). Looked up from germline, CDR1 is MGHDK and CDR2 is SYGVNS. The length of the CDR3 is 14 residues. The V end was cut by 9 bases, the J end by 3 bases, with 18 bases between. CDR3 nucleotides: TGTGCCAGTCGCGACCCGGGGGTTTTCTACGAGCAGTACTTC. This encodes CASRDPGVFYEQYF.

This clone appeared a single time. The chain joins TRBV3-1 (or the pseudogene TRBV3-2) to TRBJ2-1, with D possibly being TRBD2 (6 bases). CDR1 is LGHDT and CDR2 is YNNKEL in the germline V gene (reference sequence). Deletions cut 4 bases from V and 8 bases from J, with 21 bases between. The CDR3 totals 16 residues. The CDR3 sequence: CASSLRPAGVEYEQFF. The CDR3 DNA is TGTGCCAGCAGCCTAAGGCCAGCGGGCGTGGAGTATGAGCAGTTCTTC.

The gene calls are TRBV21-1 and TRBJ2-7; the table's D gene call, TRBD2, was not cross checked with the DNA. TRBV21-1 has pseudogene status. CDR3 length equals 12 residues. CDR3 sequence: CATPREGDEQYV. As DNA, the CDR3 is TGTGCCACCCCGAGGGAGGGGGACGAGCAGTACGTC.

This chain joins TRBV3-1 (or the pseudogene TRBV3-2) and TRBJ2-1, with 7 nucleotides matching TRBD2. J gave up 0 bases and V 4 bases, and 3 bases lay outside the gene matches. The germline V gene encodes CDR1 LGHDT and CDR2 YNNKEL (reference sequence). The CDR3 length is 15 residues. CDR3 bases: TGTGCCAGCAGCCGGGGCGGGAGCTCCTACAATGAGCAGTTCTTC. This translates into CASSRGGSSYNEQFF.

This clone was observed a single time. The V and J genes are TRBV19 and TRBJ1-2, with 7 bases identical to TRBD1. The V and J ends lost 6 bases and 3 bases, in that order; junction bases with no gene match: 1. The CDR3 is 12 amino acids. From germline, CDR1 is LNHDA and CDR2 SQIVND (reference sequence). The CDR3 region is CASRGQHYGYTF. Here the CDR3 DNA reads TGTGCCAGTAGGGGACAGCACTATGGCTACACCTTC. The full variable domain, rest sourced from reference TRBV19 and TRBJ1-2, is DGGITQSPKYLFRKEGQNVTLSCEQNLNHDAMYWYRQDPGQGLRLIYYSQIVNDFQKGDIAEGYSVSREKKESFPLTVTSAQKNPTAFYLCASRGQHYGYTFGSGTRLTVV.

The chain carries TRBV28 and TRBJ1-2, with D hard to call. Trimming removed 3 bases at V and 7 bases at J, with 18 bases between. The germline CDR1 and CDR2 sequences are MDHEN and SYDVKM. The CDR3 sequence is 15 residues long. CDR3 DNA sequence: TGTGCCAGCAGTTTTGTTGGCGGCCAAGTGCGTGGCTACACCTTC. Amino acid sequence: CASSFVGGQVRGYTF.

This chain uses TRBV23-1 with TRBJ1-2; D is undetermined. TRBV23-1 carries the ORF label, with uncertain function. With 7 bases removed from V and 2 bases from J, the gap between germline ends came to 14 bases. The CDR3 runs to 14 residues. The CDR3 reads CASTLTGSNYGYTF. For the CDR3, the DNA is TGCGCCAGCACCCTTACGGGATCGAACTATGGCTACACCTTC.

This chain links TRBV3-1 (or the pseudogene TRBV3-2) with TRBJ1-4; 10 bases are a match to TRBD1. V shed 5 bases and J 6 bases; nucleotides not matched to a gene: 6. Germline V lookup: CDR1 LGHDT, CDR2 YNNKEL (reference sequence). This CDR3 has 15 amino acids. The CDR3 here is CASSSTGTGDEKLFF. The CDR3 nucleotides read TGTGCCAGCAGCTCAACCGGGACAGGGGATGAAAAACTGTTTTTT.

V gene TRBV10-3 combines with J gene TRBJ1-6; 8 positions match TRBD1. V was clipped by 10 bases and J by 5 bases; unmatched bases: 7. Germline V gene lookup returns CDR1 ENHRY and CDR2 SYGVKD. The CDR3 spans 14 residues. The CDR3 region is CATPGGSDNSPLHF. In DNA, the CDR3 is TGTGCCACCCCAGGGGGCTCGGATAATTCACCCCTCCACTTT.

The rearrangement joins TRBV5-6 to TRBJ2-3; TRBD1 matches at 10 bases. Trimming cost V 3 bases and J 7 bases; bases outside gene matches: 8. Germline values: CDR1 SGHDT, CDR2 YYEEEE. The CDR3 is 15 residues long. The CDR3 DNA sequence: TGTGCCAGCAGCTCGACAGGGGGCGGTTTATATACGCAGTATTTT. Translated, it gives CASSSTGGGLYTQYF.

The V and J genes are TRBV9 and TRBJ2-1; no reliable D call. Germline loops: CDR1 SGDLS, CDR2 YYNGEE. V shed 0 bases and J shed 0 bases, with 10 bases lying between them. The length of the CDR3 is 16 residues. The CDR3 DNA follows: TGTGCCAGCAGCGTAGGAGCATTGAGCTCCTACAATGAGCAGTTCTTC. This sequence encodes CASSVGALSSYNEQFF.

This clone has only one observation. J is TRBJ2-1 and V is TRBV11-3, with a weak D call TRBD2 (5 bases). The CDR3 has 17 residues. CDR1 is SGHNT and CDR2 is YENEEA in the germline V gene. The germline V and J ends were trimmed by 3 bases and 0 bases, with 15 bases remaining between them. CDR3 DNA sequence: TGTGCCAGCAGCTTTAGGGCTAGCTGGAGCTCCTACAATGAGCAGTTCTTC. Translating gives CASSFRASWSSYNEQFF.

The chain joins TRBV30 to TRBJ2-1, with D maybe TRBD2 (5 bases). The germline V gene has CDR1 GTSNPN and CDR2 SVGIG (reference sequence). V was clipped by 4 bases and J by 0 bases, with 7 bases between them. This CDR3 contains 13 residues. CDR3: CAWTGSSYNEQFF. The CDR3 coding sequence is TGTGCCTGGACGGGAAGCTCCTACAATGAGCAGTTCTTC.

The chain couples TRBV5-5 to TRBJ1-2; TRBD1 might be the D (5 bases). Trimming cost V 4 bases and J 8 bases, with 12 bases left between them. Germline V gene sequence: CDR1 SGHKS, CDR2 YYEKEE (reference sequence). The CDR3 contains 12 residues. The chain's CDR3 is CASSPRGGGYTF. The CDR3 coding sequence is TGTGCCAGCAGCCCTCGGGGGGGAGGCTACACCTTC.

This rearrangement joins TRBV21-1 to TRBJ2-7; the table names TRBD1, a call not compared with the DNA. TRBV21-1 is annotated as a pseudogene. CDR3 size: 19 residues. The CDR3 region has the DNA TGTGCCAGCAGCAAAGTCGGGACAGGGTACATTGGCGGCTGCTACGAGCAGTACGTC. Its translation is CASSKVGTGYIGGCYEQYV.

The chain has TRBV7-3 and TRBJ2-7, with a possible D match to TRBD1 (5 bases). V was pared by 2 bases and J by 2 bases, with 10 bases between. Germline V gene lookup returns CDR1 SGHTA and CDR2 FQGTGA. CDR3 size: 14 residues. The CDR3 sequence: CASSLVLGPYEQYF. The CDR3 DNA reads as TGTGCCAGCAGCTTAGTCCTGGGGCCCTACGAGCAGTACTTC. Based on the CDR3 plus reference TRBV7-3 and TRBJ2-7, the full variable domain is GAGVSQTPSNKVTEKGKYVELRCDPISGHTALYWYRQSLGQGPEFLIYFQGTGAADDSGLPNDRFFAVRPEGSVSTLKIQRTERGDSAVYLCASSLVLGPYEQYFGPGTRLTVT.

The J gene is TRBJ2-5, the V gene TRBV11-3; 10 nucleotides align to TRBD2. Per germline, CDR1 SGHNT and CDR2 YENEEA. Trimming cost V 5 bases and J 1 base; bases outside gene matches: 7. The CDR3 is made up of 16 amino acids. CDR3 nucleotides: TGTGCCAGCAGCCCAAGACTAGCGGGCCCCCAAGAGACCCAGTACTTC. Translated, it gives CASSPRLAGPQETQYF.

The genes are TRBV6-2 or TRBV6-3 and TRBJ2-5; TRBD1 aligns across 7 bases. CDR3 size: 15 residues. Germline CDR1 is MNHEY and CDR2 is SVGEGT. With V trimmed by 4 bases and J by 4 bases, 9 bases remained unmatched. CDR3 bases: TGTGCCAGCAGTTCGAAAGAGGGGGCGGGAGAGACCCAGTACTTC. Translating gives CASSSKEGAGETQYF.

The chain joins TRBV7-3 to TRBJ2-7, with D perhaps matching TRBD1 (6 bases). Germline V gives CDR1 SGHTA, CDR2 FQGTGA. This CDR3 region has 14 residues. V gave up 5 bases and J gave up 0 bases, with 11 bases separating them. The CDR3 nucleotides are TGTGCCAGCAGCATAGACAGGTACTCCTACGAGCAGTACTTC. Translated, it gives CASSIDRYSYEQYF. Complete variable domain (other parts from reference TRBV7-3 and TRBJ2-7): GAGVSQTPSNKVTEKGKYVELRCDPISGHTALYWYRQSLGQGPEFLIYFQGTGAADDSGLPNDRFFAVRPEGSVSTLKIQRTERGDSAVYLCASSIDRYSYEQYFGPGTRLTVT.

The V call is TRBV7-9, the J call TRBJ1-1, with unresolved D. This CDR3 contains 14 residues. Trimming cost V 3 bases and J 2 bases, with 10 bases left between them. Germline V CDR1 and CDR2: SEHNR, FQNEAQ (reference sequence). The CDR3 protein is CASSLRSRNTEAFF. The DNA for the CDR3 is TGTGCCAGCAGCTTGAGGTCCCGCAACACTGAAGCTTTCTTT.

This rearrangement joins TRBV4-3 to TRBJ2-7, with 8 positions matching TRBD2. Germline V CDR1 and CDR2: LGHNA, YSLEER. The CDR3 length is 15 residues. V lost 3 bases, J lost 6 bases, and 10 bases stayed unmatched. The CDR3 bases are TGCGCCAGCAGCCAGACCCCGGGACTAGGTGGCGAGCAGTACTTC. Translated: CASSQTPGLGGEQYF.

The CDR3 region is CASSQRDRSNYGYTF. CDR3 bases: TGTGCCAGCAGCCAAAGGGACAGGAGCAACTATGGCTACACCTTC. The rearrangement links TRBV3-1 (or the pseudogene TRBV3-2) to TRBJ1-2; TRBD1 matches at 8 bases. The CDR3 totals 15 residues. CDR1 is LGHDT and CDR2 is YNNKEL in the germline V gene (reference sequence). Losses at the gene ends were 2 bases for V and 2 bases for J; bases not matched to a gene: 4.

This chain connects TRBV6-6 to TRBJ2-7; D possibly corresponds to TRBD1 (6 bases). With 2 bases removed from V and 7 bases from J, the gap between germline ends came to 9 bases. The CDR3 is made up of 12 amino acids. Germline-derived CDR1 and CDR2 are MNHNY and SVGAGI (reference sequence). The CDR3 DNA reads TGTGCCAGCAGTTACAGGGGGTGGGAGCAGTACGTC. It codes for CASSYRGWEQYV.

The chain employs TRBV9 and TRBJ2-2; D is undetermined. CDR3 length: 12 amino acids. CDR1 and CDR2 from the germline V gene are SGDLS and YYNGEE. V was cut by 5 bases and J by 3 bases, with 5 bases left in between. The DNA for the CDR3 is TGTGCCAGCAGGGGCCACACCGGGGAGCTGTTTTTT. The encoded protein is CASRGHTGELFF.

This chain uses TRBV27 with TRBJ1-2; possible D gene TRBD1, 6 bases. The germline V gene has CDR1 MNHEY and CDR2 SMNVEV (reference sequence). V lost 0 bases, J lost 0 bases, and 8 bases lay in between. The CDR3 is made up of 15 amino acids. The CDR3 nucleotides read TGTGCCAGCAGTTTATCGGGGACAACTAACTATGGCTACACCTTC. Its translation is CASSLSGTTNYGYTF.

This rearrangement joins TRBV18 to TRBJ1-3, with TRBD1 matching 7 bases. V lost 10 bases, J lost 2 bases, and 8 bases stayed unmatched. This CDR3 has 14 residues. Looked up from germline, CDR1 is KGHSH and CDR2 is LQKENI. The CDR3 loop is CATEDRTTGNTIYF. CDR3 sequence (DNA): TGTGCCACCGAGGACAGGACGACTGGAAACACCATATATTTT.